A single sample gave rise to the 20 T cell receptor beta chains below, sequenced in a study of T cell repertoires in ileal Crohn's disease. Assay used: immunoSEQ multiplex PCR; TCRdb lists only in-frame clones, some missing. This sample carries more than 60,000 clones, roughly nine tenths of them seen once, and the ten largest clones take around 2.1%. The time point is: neoterminal ileum biopsy at postoperative endoscopy, about 6 months after surgery. The specimen sequenced was ileal tissue. These receptors originate from an adult with Crohn's disease.

The V and J genes are TRBV5-1 and TRBJ2-1; D is ambiguous. V lost 2 bases, J lost 9 bases, and 12 bases lay in between. CDR1 is SGHRS, CDR2 YFSETQ, per germline. The CDR3 is 13 residues long. This CDR3 is CASSLDGPGEQFF. The CDR3 DNA follows: TGCGCCAGCAGCTTAGACGGTCCGGGTGAGCAGTTCTTC.

V usage is TRBV28 and J usage is TRBJ1-2, with 9 bases lining up with TRBD1. V lost 6 bases and J lost 8; bases outside the gene matches: 13. In germline, CDR1 is MDHEN, CDR2 SYDVKM. This CDR3 has 15 residues. The CDR3 region has the DNA TGTGCCAGCAGAGGTCCGGGACAGGGACCCCGGGGCTACACCTTC. Translated: CASRGPGQGPRGYTF.

The chain uses TRBV9 and TRBJ1-3; maybe TRBD1 (6 bases). V lost 3 bases, J lost 0 bases, and 10 bases lay in between. The germline V gene encodes CDR1 SGDLS and CDR2 YYNGEE. The CDR3 totals 15 residues. As DNA, the CDR3 is TGTGCCAGCAGCGCTACAGGGTCCTCTGGAAACACCATATATTTT. Residues: CASSATGSSGNTIYF.

V gene TRBV11-3 combines with J gene TRBJ1-2, with no clear D. CDR3 length: 14 amino acids. Germline-derived CDR1 and CDR2 are SGHNT and YENEEA. V lost 7 bases to trimming and J lost 0 bases, with 12 bases between them. DNA of the CDR3: TGTGCCAGCACCGACACACGGACTAACTATGGCTACACCTTC. Protein product: CASTDTRTNYGYTF.

The J gene is TRBJ1-2, the V gene TRBV6-5; 9 nucleotides agree with TRBD1. After removal of 0 bases from V and 11 bases from J, the junction contained 10 bases not matched to a gene. The CDR3 extends over 15 amino acids. The germline CDR1 and CDR2 sequences are MNHEY and SVGAGI. DNA of the CDR3: TGTGCCAGCAGTTACTCCACCGGAACAGGGGGCCGGTACACCTTC. This gives the protein CASSYSTGTGGRYTF.

Only a few counts were recorded for this clone. In the same sample, other DNA sequences code for this CDR3. This chain connects TRBV28 to TRBJ1-5; unclear D gene. There are 12 residues in the CDR3. Trimming removed 3 bases at V and 6 bases at J, with 6 bases between. The germline CDR1 and CDR2 sequences are MDHEN and SYDVKM. DNA of the CDR3: TGTGCCAGCAGTTTTGGTAGTCAGCCCCAGCATTTT. Translated: CASSFGSQPQHF.

The chain recombines TRBV5-1 with TRBJ2-3; 10 nucleotides agree with TRBD1. J was trimmed by 6 bases and V by 4 bases; bases with no gene match: 5. The CDR3 covers 14 residues. Germline V gene lookup returns CDR1 SGHRS and CDR2 YFSETQ. CDR3 in amino acids: CASSQGQGWDTQYF. CDR3 bases: TGCGCCAGCAGCCAGGGACAGGGGTGGGATACGCAGTATTTT.

This clone was recorded once. The genes are TRBV11-3 and TRBJ1-1; D gene ambiguous. Germline CDR1 SGHNT, CDR2 YENEEA. The V end was cut by 0 bases, the J end by 0 bases, with 2 bases between. This CDR3 region has 13 residues. Written as DNA, the CDR3 is TGTGCCAGCAGCTTAGACGTGAACACTGAAGCTTTCTTT. Translated: CASSLDVNTEAFF.

The rearrangement uses TRBV5-4 and TRBJ1-4; D not certain. CDR1 is SGHNT and CDR2 is YYREEE in the germline V gene (reference sequence). V gave up 4 bases and J gave up 7 bases, with 14 bases separating them. This CDR3 is 14 amino acids long. As DNA, the CDR3 is TGTGCCAGCAGCCAACAAGAGGGAAGTGAAAAACTGTTTTTT. This sequence encodes CASSQQEGSEKLFF.

The chain carries TRBV29-1 and TRBJ1-4, with D possibly matching TRBD1 (6 bases). This CDR3 region has 14 residues. Trimming stripped 6 bases from V and 3 bases from J, with 14 bases between. From germline, CDR1 is SQVTM and CDR2 ANQGSEA. The CDR3 nucleotides are TGCAGCGTGGGAACAGGGACCGCTAATGAAAAACTGTTTTTT. Translation: CSVGTGTANEKLFF.

The chain carries TRBV7-9 and TRBJ2-6, with 9 bases that match TRBD1. Germline trimming cut 5 bases from V and 0 bases from J; bases unmatched to any gene: 8. The germline gives CDR1 SEHNR, CDR2 FQNEAQ (reference sequence). The CDR3 consists of 18 residues. The CDR3 sequence is CASSANRGLHSGANVLTF. CDR3 nucleotides: TGTGCCAGCAGCGCAAACAGGGGGCTTCACTCTGGGGCCAACGTCCTGACTTTC.

Notes on this clone: A much larger clone is a single base away; this may be a read error. This rearrangement joins TRBV6-5 to TRBJ1-2, with D possibly matching TRBD1 (5 bases). The CDR3 loop spans 13 amino acids. Germline CDR1 MNHEY, CDR2 SVGAGI. With 6 bases removed from V and 0 bases from J, the gap between germline ends came to 8 bases. The CDR3 bases are TGTGCCAGCAGCCCAGGGACTAACTATGGCTACACCTTC. Translated, it gives CASSPGTNYGYTF.

The chain is built from TRBV6-5 and TRBJ1-2; 8 bases fit TRBD1. The CDR3 is 16 amino acids. Trimming removed 4 bases from V and 0 bases from J; junction bases left unmatched: 7. Germline CDR1 MNHEY, CDR2 SVGAGI. The CDR3 sequence: CASSSVWTGTNYGYTF. The CDR3 nucleotides are TGTGCCAGCAGTTCCGTTTGGACAGGGACTAACTATGGCTACACCTTC.

V usage is TRBV19 and J usage is TRBJ2-7; a weak D match, TRBD1 (6 bases). Trimming shortened V by 3 bases and J by 2 bases, and 11 bases separated the two germline ends. Germline CDR1 LNHDA, CDR2 SQIVND (reference sequence). The CDR3 extends over 14 amino acids. The CDR3 reads CASSMGRGTYEQYF. The CDR3 region has the DNA TGTGCCAGTAGTATGGGCAGGGGAACCTACGAGCAGTACTTC.

This rearrangement joins TRBV13 to TRBJ2-1, with D perhaps matching TRBD2 (6 bases). This CDR3 is 16 amino acids long. Germline CDR1 reads PRHDT; CDR2 reads FYEKMQ (reference sequence). The ends were cut back, 5 bases at V and 4 bases at J, with 18 bases in the middle. CDR3 sequence: CASSPDSGVIYNEQFF. The CDR3 nucleotides read TGTGCCAGCAGCCCTGATTCGGGGGTGATATACAATGAGCAGTTCTTC.

V gene TRBV4-2 combines with J gene TRBJ1-1; D call uncertain. Germline CDR1 reads LGHNA; CDR2 reads YNFKEQ. This CDR3 is built from 14 residues. V shed 3 bases and J shed 1 base, with 9 bases lying between them. For the CDR3, the DNA is TGTGCCAGCAGCCACGGAGACGCGAACACTGAAGCTTTCTTT. It translates to CASSHGDANTEAFF.

J is TRBJ2-7 and V is TRBV7-3; the match to TRBD1 covers 9 bases. Germline values: CDR1 SGHTA, CDR2 FQGTGA. There are 14 residues in the CDR3. V shed 5 bases, J shed 4 bases, and the junction held 6 bases outside the gene matches. CDR3 sequence (DNA): TGTGCCAGCAGCCTGGGACAGGGTCGTTACGAGCAGTACTTC. Protein: CASSLGQGRYEQYF. The full variable domain, with the rest looked up from reference TRBV7-3 and TRBJ2-7, is GAGVSQTPSNKVTEKGKYVELRCDPISGHTALYWYRQSLGQGPEFLIYFQGTGAADDSGLPNDRFFAVRPEGSVSTLKIQRTERGDSAVYLCASSLGQGRYEQYFGPGTRLTVT.

The rearrangement links TRBV6-1 to TRBJ2-1; no reliable D call. The CDR3 sequence is 12 residues long. V was trimmed by 1 base and J by 8 bases, leaving 6 bases between them. Per the germline V gene, CDR1 is MNHNS and CDR2 is SASEGT. The CDR3 coding sequence is TGTGCCAGCAGTGAAGTGCTAGATGAGCAGTTCTTC. This gives the protein CASSEVLDEQFF.

The chain carries TRBV5-1 and TRBJ2-5, with TRBD1 matching over 10 bases. Germline V gene sequence: CDR1 SGHRS, CDR2 YFSETQ. CDR3 length equals 14 residues. V lost 3 bases and J lost 5; bases outside the gene matches: 4. The CDR3 loop reads CASSSGQGWETQYF. CDR3 in DNA: TGCGCCAGCAGCTCGGGACAGGGGTGGGAGACCCAGTACTTC. Variable domain in full (rest from reference TRBV5-1 and TRBJ2-5): KAGVTQTPRYLIKTRGQQVTLSCSPISGHRSVSWYQQTPGQGLQFLFEYFSETQRNKGNFPGRFSGRQFSNSRSEMNVSTLELGDSALYLCASSSGQGWETQYFGPGTRLLVL.

The chain combines TRBV7-9 with TRBJ1-2; TRBD1 matches at 8 bases. Germline values: CDR1 SEHNR, CDR2 FQNEAQ (reference sequence). Germline trimming cut 4 bases from V and 3 bases from J; bases unmatched to any gene: 10. The CDR3 runs to 16 residues. This CDR3 reads CASSSTSPGQDYGYTF. The CDR3 region has the DNA TGTGCCAGCAGCTCAACTTCCCCGGGACAGGACTATGGCTACACCTTC. The whole variable domain, remainder taken from reference TRBV7-9 and TRBJ1-2, is DTGVSQNPRHKITKRGQNVTFRCDPISEHNRLYWYRQTLGQGPEFLTYFQNEAQLEKSRLLSDRFSAERPKGSFSTLEIQRTEQGDSAMYLCASSSTSPGQDYGYTFGSGTRLTVV.